Sequencing of this TCR beta chain was carried out in a study of T cell responses to AZD1222 COVID-19 vaccine. Study as a whole: Analyses pooled second doses at about 4 or about 12 weeks. Study conclusions and caveats: Baseline seropositives among AZD1222 recipients totaled only 5 to 7. The sample set comprised mostly white British donors with more females, and clonal diversity was possibly underestimated. Reportedly, nearly half of unique spike TCRs recognized epitopes outside B.1.351/B.1.1.7 mutations.

Assay: immunoSEQ multiplex PCR; the TCRdb copy retains only in-frame clones and omits some. This table holds roughly 180,000 clones, around 93% found once. For this clone: The antigen is not known.

CDR3 length: 15 amino acids. V was clipped by 6 bases and J by 1 base, with 15 bases between them. From germline, CDR1 is MNHEY and CDR2 SVGEGT. The sequenced sample was peripheral blood, obtained on day 0 of AZD1222 vaccination. This clonotype originated in an adult in good health. The chain couples TRBV6-2 or TRBV6-3 to TRBJ1-1; no clear D. The CDR3, as DNA: TGTGCCAGCAGCCTCGAAATTGTAGGGAACACTGAAGCTTTCTTT. This codes for CASSLEIVGNTEAFF.